The rows below give T cell receptor beta chains drawn from one sample of a study of OX40 agonist ivuxolimab in advanced cancers. Some clones are missing from TCRdb's copy, which holds only in-frame ones; the method was immunoSEQ multiplex PCR. The sample lists about 20,000 clones; approximately 83% were seen once. Material: CD4+ or CD8+ T cells sorted from blood, obtained in a trial of the OX40 agonist ivuxolimab. Receptor source: an adult with an advanced solid tumor such as melanoma, head and neck, liver or kidney cancer. Each CDR3 is given without its conserved first and last residue.

V	length	J	CDR3
TRBV7-2	14	TRBJ1-2	ASSPRREGGHYGYT
TRBV6-5	12	TRBJ1-1	ASRQQGWWTEAF
TRBV7-8	11	TRBJ2-3	ASSAGGADTQY
TRBV11-1	12	TRBJ2-7	ASSPQGAAYEQY
TRBV5-1	12	TRBJ2-3	ASSLRSSTDTQY
TRBV6-1	12	TRBJ2-3	ASSEDPNTDTQY
TRBV5-1	11	TRBJ2-5	ASSVRGEETQY
TRBV5-1	11	TRBJ2-3	ASNSQGTDTQY
TRBV2	13	TRBJ2-7	ASIPPGADSYEQY
TRBV11-2	11	TRBJ1-5	ASSLRSGLPQH
TRBV5-1	16	TRBJ2-3	ASSLGTGGEVYTDTQY
TRBV11-3	14	TRBJ2-2	ASSPRGGGATGELF
TRBV4-1	13	TRBJ2-7	ASSQGELPSYEQY
TRBV19	13	TRBJ1-4	ASSIRTRSNEKLF
TRBV29-1	9	TRBJ1-2	SVVREYGYT
TRBV14	12	TRBJ2-1	ASSRRRASDEQF
TRBV5-4	14	TRBJ2-5	ASSLRLAGDVETQY
TRBV7-3	11	TRBJ2-5	ASGLRGSETQY
TRBV19	13	TRBJ1-1	ASSLRTGSNTEAF
TRBV19	11	TRBJ1-1	ASGRQGALAAF
TRBV4-1	14	TRBJ1-3	ASSGGQSSSGNTIY
TRBV5-6	14	TRBJ2-3	ASSLRRAFIADTQY
TRBV6-5	12	TRBJ2-3	ASSYLGGTDTQY
TRBV7-8	12	TRBJ2-2	ASRVQPNTGELF
TRBV9	13	TRBJ1-1	ASSVATGGRDEAF
TRBV30	13	TRBJ1-5	AWQFGGGSNQPQH
TRBV5-1	13	TRBJ2-7	ASSPLTGGVNEQY
TRBV20-1	9	-	SGGLGYEQY
TRBV5-1	16	TRBJ2-1	ASSLVAGGRLGYNEQF
TRBV2	12	TRBJ2-3	ASCSQGEVDTQY
TRBV4-1	14	TRBJ2-2	ASSQERVGLTGELF
TRBV5-1	17	TRBJ2-1	ASSLAERGALGDYNEQF
TRBV11-2	11	TRBJ2-7	ASSWDQGYEQY
TRBV11-3	12	TRBJ2-7	ASSQGLAGSLVY
TRBV29-1	10	TRBJ2-1	SVTRADNEQF
TRBV5-4	12	TRBJ1-2	ASSLERSFYGYT
TRBV5-4	16	TRBJ2-1	ASSPPGLAGKSGNEQF
TRBV7-9	13	TRBJ1-2	ASSSWTGGDYGYT